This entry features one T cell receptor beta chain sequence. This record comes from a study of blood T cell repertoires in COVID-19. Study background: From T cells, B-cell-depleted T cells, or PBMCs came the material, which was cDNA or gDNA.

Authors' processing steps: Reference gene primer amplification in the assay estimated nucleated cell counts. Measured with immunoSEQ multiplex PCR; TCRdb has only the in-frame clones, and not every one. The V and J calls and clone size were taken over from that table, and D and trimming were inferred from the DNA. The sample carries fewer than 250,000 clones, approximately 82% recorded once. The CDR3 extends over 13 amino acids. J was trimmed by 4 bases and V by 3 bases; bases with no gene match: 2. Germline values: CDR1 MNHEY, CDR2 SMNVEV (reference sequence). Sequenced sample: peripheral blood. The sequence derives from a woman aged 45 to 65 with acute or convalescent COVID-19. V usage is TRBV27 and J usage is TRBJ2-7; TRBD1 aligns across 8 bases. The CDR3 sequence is CASSLGDRYEQYF. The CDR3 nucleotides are TGTGCCAGCAGTTTGGGGGACAGGTACGAGCAGTACTTC.